These 21 T cell receptor beta chains were sequenced from one sample in a study of blood T cells in healthy people across ages. With a J-beta primer mix and a sample-barcoded 5' primer, a second PCR ran about 7 to 11 cycles. In TCRdb, the 5' RACE reads were re-called with MiXCR into one record per CDR3 protein. The sample gives more than 800,000 distinct CDR3 sequences, less than 35% of which show up once; 17% is in the top ten. The sequenced sample consisted of blood. These receptors were obtained from an elderly woman in good health.

This chain joins TRBV4-2 and TRBJ2-3; 12 nucleotides agree with TRBD2. Trimming at V came to 0 bases and at J to 4 bases, leaving 2 bases not matched to a gene. This CDR3 spans 16 amino acids. The V gene's germline CDR1 is LGHNA and CDR2 YNFKEQ. The CDR3 is CASSQDWTSGADTQYF. Here the CDR3 DNA reads TGTGCCAGCAGCCAAGACTGGACTAGCGGGGCAGATACGCAGTATTTT.

V usage is TRBV7-2 and J usage is TRBJ1-1; D gene ambiguous. Trimming shortened V by 2 bases and J by 4 bases, and 11 bases separated the two germline ends. This CDR3 comprises 14 residues. Per germline, CDR1 SGHTA and CDR2 FQGNSA. This CDR3 is CASSLLVGITEAFF. CDR3 sequence (DNA): TGTGCCAGCAGCTTATTAGTGGGTATCACTGAAGCTTTCTTT.

The V and J genes are TRBV5-1 and TRBJ2-2, with D hard to call. The V end lost 4 bases, the J end lost 5 bases, and 18 bases lay between the germline ends. The germline CDR1 and CDR2 sequences are SGHRS and YFSETQ. The CDR3 is 16 amino acids. This chain's CDR3 is CASSPVPDARTGELFF. In DNA, the CDR3 is TGCGCCAGCAGCCCGGTTCCGGACGCACGAACCGGGGAGCTGTTTTTT.

The chain couples TRBV18 to TRBJ1-1; no clear D. The CDR3 sequence is 15 residues long. Germline CDR1 reads KGHSH; CDR2 reads LQKENI. Trimming cost V 1 base and J 4 bases, with 13 bases left between them. CDR3 protein: CASSPLLKAGTEAFF. Written as DNA, the CDR3 is TGTGCCAGCTCACCACTGTTGAAGGCCGGCACTGAAGCTTTCTTT.

In its sample, this clonotype was seen many times. The chain uses TRBV6-1 and TRBJ1-2; D gene unclear. V lost 7 bases to trimming and J lost 1 base, with 13 bases between them. The CDR3 contains 14 residues. Per germline, CDR1 MNHNS and CDR2 SASEGT. The CDR3, as DNA: TGTGCCAGCAAAAAGGACGGATTTAACTATGGCTACACCTTC. It specifies CASKKDGFNYGYTF.

This clonotype was picked up a small number of times. The rearrangement uses TRBV6-2 or TRBV6-3 and TRBJ2-5; D is unclear. The V end lost 3 bases, the J end lost 4 bases, and 9 bases lay between the germline ends. Germline V gene lookup returns CDR1 MNHEY and CDR2 SVGEGT. This CDR3 has 13 amino acids. In nucleotides, the CDR3 is TGTGCCAGCAGTTATCCCCCCCTAGAGACCCAGTACTTC. Its protein is CASSYPPLETQYF.

In its sample, this clonotype was seen many times. V is TRBV7-2 and J is TRBJ1-4; D not certain. Germline CDR1 SGHTA, CDR2 FQGNSA. V dropped 5 bases and J dropped 7 bases, with 8 bases sitting between them. CDR3 length: 12 residues. Written as DNA, the CDR3 is TGTGCCAGCAGCGTTTACGGTGAAAAACTGTTTTTT. The encoded protein is CASSVYGEKLFF. Full variable domain (outside the CDR3, taken from reference TRBV7-2 and TRBJ1-4): GAGVSQSPSNKVTEKGKDVELRCDPISGHTALYWYRQSLGQGLEFLIYFQGNSAPDKSGLPSDRFSAERTGGSVSTLTIQRTQQEDSAVYLCASSVYGEKLFFGSGTQLSVL.

This chain connects TRBV20-1 to TRBJ2-5; possible D gene TRBD2, 6 bases. Trimming took 8 bases from V and 5 from J, leaving 18 bases between them. Germline V lookup: CDR1 DFQATT, CDR2 SNEGSKA (reference sequence). CDR3 size: 13 residues. The CDR3 loop is CSSSSGVIETQYF. DNA of the CDR3: TGCAGTTCGTCATCGGGGGTGATTGAGACCCAGTACTTC.

Comment on this clonotype: A read error is possible here, since a much larger clone lies one base away. The rearrangement uses TRBV5-1 and TRBJ2-5; 10 bases are a match to TRBD1. Germline CDR1 SGHRS, CDR2 YFSETQ. The CDR3 extends over 14 amino acids. The J segment lost 11 bases and the V segment lost 7 bases, leaving 14 bases of the junction unmatched. The CDR3 DNA sequence: TGCGCCAGCCGCCGGGACAGGGGTTCCTACAAGCAGTACTTC. This translates into CASRRDRGSYKQYF.

About this clonotype itself: The conserved closing phenylalanine or tryptophan is absent in this CDR3, likely reflecting a read error. The rearrangement uses TRBV7-2 and TRBJ1-2; D is ambiguous. This CDR3 region has 13 residues. The V end was cut by 1 base, the J end by 4 bases, with 7 bases between. From germline, CDR1 is SGHTA and CDR2 FQGNSA. CDR3 DNA sequence: TGTGCCAGCAGCTTAGATAGCGTCTATGGCTACACCATC. It codes for CASSLDSVYGYTI.

This clonotype was detected many times. This clone may be a read error of a much larger clone one base away. This chain connects TRBV27 to TRBJ2-7, with D maybe TRBD1 (6 bases). Germline assignment: CDR1 MNHEY and CDR2 SMNVEV (reference sequence). V lost 6 bases to trimming and J lost 1 base, with 13 bases between them. The CDR3 totals 14 residues. The CDR3 is CASRRKGHSYEQYF. The CDR3, as DNA: TGTGCCAGCAGGCGGAAGGGACATTCCTACGAGCAGTACTTC.

At least ten counts were recorded for this clonotype. This chain joins TRBV15 and TRBJ1-2, with a weak D call TRBD1 (5 bases). The germline V gene has CDR1 LNHNV and CDR2 YYDKDF (reference sequence). The V end was cut by 1 base, the J end by 4 bases, with 16 bases between. This CDR3 spans 16 amino acids. CDR3 protein: CATSRGSGKNLYGYTF. The CDR3 region has the DNA TGTGCCACCAGCAGAGGTTCAGGGAAAAATCTCTATGGCTACACCTTC.

To note about this clonotype: This could be a read error, since a much larger clone is one nucleotide away. This sequence joins TRBV4-1 and TRBJ2-1; either TRBD1 or TRBD2 may supply D (5 bases each). CDR3 length: 14 amino acids. V lost 1 base to trimming and J lost 5 bases, with 9 bases between them. Germline CDR1 is MGHRA and CDR2 is YSYEKL. The CDR3 reads CASSQAGTHNEQFF. CDR3 bases: TGCGCCAGCAGCCAAGCGGGGACGCACAATGAGCAGTTCTTC.

J is TRBJ1-2 and V is TRBV3-1, with D hard to call. This CDR3 has 15 residues. Germline V gene lookup returns CDR1 LGHDT and CDR2 YNNKEL (reference sequence). V dropped 4 bases and J dropped 4 bases, with 16 bases sitting between them. The CDR3 DNA reads as TGTGCCAGCAGCCTTCATCAAGCCGCCGGCTATGGCTACACCTTC. It specifies CASSLHQAAGYGYTF.

This clonotype has at least ten counts. For the CDR3, the DNA is TGCAGTGCTAGACGAACTAGCGGGGGGCGTGCACAAGATACGCAGTATTTT. It specifies CSARRTSGGRAQDTQYF. J is TRBJ2-3 and V is TRBV20-1; the match to TRBD2 covers 12 bases. V shed 2 bases, J shed 5 bases, and the junction held 11 bases outside the gene matches. This CDR3 has 17 residues. Germline V gene lookup returns CDR1 DFQATT and CDR2 SNEGSKA (reference sequence).

This clonotype has a count of ten or more. V is TRBV4-3 and J is TRBJ1-6, with D unresolved. Trimming cost V 0 bases and J 4 bases, with 7 bases left between them. CDR3 length: 15 amino acids. The germline V gene has CDR1 LGHNA and CDR2 YSLEER. The CDR3 loop is CASSQETVYNSPLHF. The CDR3 nucleotides read TGCGCCAGCAGCCAAGAAACAGTTTATAATTCACCCCTCCACTTT.

This chain links TRBV12-3 or TRBV12-4 with TRBJ2-5; TRBD2 agrees at 10 bases. The ends lost 5 bases at V and 5 bases at J; junction bases unmatched: 8. The CDR3 extends over 15 amino acids. The CDR3 bases are TGTGCCAGCAGTCTTTCTGGGACTAGCGTGGAGACCCAGTACTTC. This encodes CASSLSGTSVETQYF.

Ten or more counts support this clonotype. The V call is TRBV6-1, the J call TRBJ2-1, with a tentative D call TRBD1 (6 bases). Germline V gene sequence: CDR1 MNHNS, CDR2 SASEGT. There are 14 residues in the CDR3. V lost 7 bases to trimming and J lost 8 bases, with 18 bases between them. The CDR3 reads CASTGQLTRDEQFF. CDR3 in DNA: TGTGCCAGCACGGGACAACTTACGAGGGATGAGCAGTTCTTC.

This clonotype showed up just a few times. This sequence joins TRBV27 and TRBJ1-2, with D possibly TRBD1 on 6 matching bases. This CDR3 has 17 amino acids. Germline loops: CDR1 MNHEY, CDR2 SMNVEV (reference sequence). V lost 4 bases to trimming and J lost 4 bases, with 22 bases between them. In nucleotides, the CDR3 is TGTGCCAGCAGTTCCCCTGGTCTGGGGGGCAGCGGCTATGGCTACACCTTC. This gives the protein CASSSPGLGGSGYGYTF.

The chain combines TRBV15 with TRBJ1-4; D remains ambiguous. Germline values: CDR1 LNHNV, CDR2 YYDKDF (reference sequence). This CDR3 is built from 15 residues. V was shortened by 0 bases and J by 1 base, with 6 bases between the two germline ends. CDR3 in amino acids: CATSREWRTNEKLFF. The CDR3 region has the DNA TGTGCCACCAGCAGAGAGTGGCGAACTAATGAAAAACTGTTTTTT.

In its sample, this clonotype was seen many times. The chain recombines TRBV20-1 with TRBJ2-6, with unresolved D. Germline CDR1 reads DFQATT; CDR2 reads SNEGSKA (reference sequence). This CDR3 is 15 amino acids long. The ends were cut back, 0 bases at V and 4 bases at J, with 10 bases in the middle. In nucleotides, the CDR3 is TGCAGTGCTAGAGAGGTGAGGTCCGGGGCCAACGTCCTGACTTTC. It translates to CSAREVRSGANVLTF.